This record looks at one T cell receptor (beta chain) sequence and its context. This clonotype was seen many times. Its binding antigen is unknown. Per-nucleotide qualities are absent, and no much larger clonotype sits a single base away. cDNA was synthesized by template-switch 5'RACE using a primer carrying a 10-nucleotide random unique molecular identifier by which each TCR transcript was tagged. Every sequencing run covered 15-18 subjects and yielded more than 180 million TCR-beta sequences. Total RNA was extracted with the RNeasy kit. The KAPA Real-time Library Amplification kit was used to amplify TCR-beta VDJ regions with primers for the TCR constant region and the 5'RACE anchor. A first PCR added sample indexes and Illumina adaptors, and a second PCR then raised library yield. After Ampure bead purification, the roughly 650 bp TCR product was size-selected on a 2% E-gel SizeSelection system. Before pooling, libraries had their quality checked on a Bioanalyzer, their concentration measured with Qubit, and their quantity determined with the Kapa Library Quantification kit. An Illumina HiSeq 2500 was used to sequence the libraries paired-end at 2 x 150 bp. To increase sequence diversity, roughly 24-31% phiX was spiked into each library pool. The paper's data handling went like this. The quality-filtered reads were processed with the UMI-based MiGEC pipeline, whose error correction step removed more than 75% of the raw TCR sequences. VDJ genes were aligned to IMGT germline references, and clonotypes were defined by unique CDR3 amino acid sequence plus V-J genes. Clonal expansion, Shannon diversity and CDR3 relatedness (CalcPairwiseDistances, ClusterSamples) were evaluated with VDJtools, and phylogenetic trees were built with CLCbio workbench. Clones with at least 8 unique UMIs were defined as expanded, with this threshold being based on coefficient-of-variation modelling across technical triplicates. TCRdb applied fastp at Q25 and MiXCR to the public reads, then kept only in-frame beta chains. Entries are consolidated by CDR3 protein sequence, retaining the most common genes and DNA. The V and J calls follow TCRdb's processing rather than the paper's. Present in this sample are roughly 100,000 distinct CDR3 sequences, 11% of which were seen just once. Jointly, the top ten make up under 4% of the sample.

This entry comes from a study of neurological immune-mediated disorders (dated by TCRdb to about 2019). Some background on the complete study: Peripheral blood TCR-beta repertoires from HTLV-I-associated myelopathy (HAM/TSP) patients, multiple sclerosis patients and healthy controls were compared by UMI-based sequencing. The cohort comprised around 70 subjects: about 15 HAM/TSP patients, around 35 multiple sclerosis patients and some 20 healthy controls. The roughly 110 TCR-beta libraries covered PBMC samples along with longitudinal samples, technical triplicates, and paired sorted CD4+ and CD8+ T-cell subsets. Longitudinal HAM/TSP and healthy donors were sampled at 3 time-points each (about 3-40 month intervals).

The germline V gene gives CDR1 as MDHEN and CDR2 as SYDVKM. The CDR3 runs 17 residues from the cysteine to the phenylalanine. Only the CDR3 DNA is retained, 51 bases long and in frame from the first base. Trimming removed 4 bases from V and 2 bases from J, leaving 19 bases between the germline ends. What the time point label conveys for this sample: longitudinal time-point 3. For unsorted PBMC libraries, 2 million PBMCs were used after storage in RNAlater at -80 degrees C until RNA extraction. Peripheral blood was subjected to Ficoll-Hypaque density gradient centrifugation to isolate PBMCs, which were then cryopreserved in liquid nitrogen. What the research found in general, with its limitations: No identical CDR3 amino acid sequences were found to be shared among expanded clones across subjects, suggesting that TCR-beta repertoires were private in all groups. TCR clonal expansion was highest in HAM/TSP patients and lowest in MS patients, with MS patients falling below even healthy controls.

The sequencing sample was made of PBMCs. This clonotype originated in a female donor with HTLV-1-associated myelopathy (HAM/TSP). The rearrangement joined TRBV28 to TRBJ2-3, with the D gene call left open. This receptor has the CDR3 CASSYFSRNPNTDTQYF. The nucleotides are TGTGCCAGCAGTTACTTTTCGAGAAACCCAAACACAGATACGCAGTATTTT.